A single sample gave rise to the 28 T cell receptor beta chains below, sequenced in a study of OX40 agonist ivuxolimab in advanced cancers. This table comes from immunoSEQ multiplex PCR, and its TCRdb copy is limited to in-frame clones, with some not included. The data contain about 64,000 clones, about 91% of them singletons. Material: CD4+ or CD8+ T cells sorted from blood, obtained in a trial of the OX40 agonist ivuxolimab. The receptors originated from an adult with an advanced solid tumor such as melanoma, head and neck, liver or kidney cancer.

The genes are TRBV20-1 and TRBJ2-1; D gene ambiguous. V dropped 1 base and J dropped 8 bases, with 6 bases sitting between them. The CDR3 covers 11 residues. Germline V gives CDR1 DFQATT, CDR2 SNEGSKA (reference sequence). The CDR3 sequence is CSARVLDEQFF. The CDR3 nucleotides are TGCAGTGCTAGAGTCCTTGATGAGCAGTTCTTC.

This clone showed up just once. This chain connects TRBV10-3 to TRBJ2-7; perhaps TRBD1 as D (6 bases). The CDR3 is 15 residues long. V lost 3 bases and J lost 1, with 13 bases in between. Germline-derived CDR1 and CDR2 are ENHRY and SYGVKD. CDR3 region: CAISENGGASYEQYF. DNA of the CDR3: TGTGCCATCAGTGAAAATGGGGGCGCGTCCTACGAGCAGTACTTC.

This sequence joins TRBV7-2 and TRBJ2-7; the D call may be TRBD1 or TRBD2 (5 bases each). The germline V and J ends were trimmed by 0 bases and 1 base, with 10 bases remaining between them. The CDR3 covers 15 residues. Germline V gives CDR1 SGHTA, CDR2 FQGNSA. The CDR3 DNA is TGTGCCAGCAGCTTAGCAGGGACCGTGTCCTACGAGCAGTACTTC. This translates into CASSLAGTVSYEQYF.

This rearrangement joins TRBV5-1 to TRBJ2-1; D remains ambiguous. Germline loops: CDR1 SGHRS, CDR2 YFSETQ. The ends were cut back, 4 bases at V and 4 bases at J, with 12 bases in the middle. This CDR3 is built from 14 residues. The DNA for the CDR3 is TGCGCCAGCAGCGAAGGCGCCGAGTACAATGAGCAGTTCTTC. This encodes CASSEGAEYNEQFF.

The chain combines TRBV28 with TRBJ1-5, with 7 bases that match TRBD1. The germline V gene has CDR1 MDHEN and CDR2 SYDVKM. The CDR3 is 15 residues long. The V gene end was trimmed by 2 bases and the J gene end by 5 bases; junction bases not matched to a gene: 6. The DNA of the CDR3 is TGTGCCAGCAGTTTAGGTGGGCAGGGGGATCAGCCCCAGCATTTT. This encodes CASSLGGQGDQPQHF. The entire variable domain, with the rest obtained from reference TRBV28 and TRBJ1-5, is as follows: DVKVTQSSRYLVKRTGEKVFLECVQDMDHENMFWYRQDPGLGLRLIYFSYDVKMKEKGDIPEGYSVSREKKERFSLILESASTNQTSMYLCASSLGGQGDQPQHFGDGTRLSIL.

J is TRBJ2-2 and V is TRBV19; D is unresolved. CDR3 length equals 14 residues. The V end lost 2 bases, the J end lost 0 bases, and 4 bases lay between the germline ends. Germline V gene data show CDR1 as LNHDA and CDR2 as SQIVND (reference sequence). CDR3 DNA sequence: TGTGCCAGTAGTATAACACCGAACACCGGGGAGCTGTTTTTT. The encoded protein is CASSITPNTGELFF.

Here the CDR3 reads CASRARTGANVLTF. The CDR3 DNA reads as TGTGCCAGCAGGGCGCGGACAGGGGCCAACGTCCTGACTTTC. The chain joins TRBV2 to TRBJ2-6; D perhaps matches TRBD1 (5 bases). The CDR3 consists of 14 residues. V was clipped by 6 bases and J by 4 bases, with 10 bases between them. Germline V lookup: CDR1 SNHLY, CDR2 FYNNEI.

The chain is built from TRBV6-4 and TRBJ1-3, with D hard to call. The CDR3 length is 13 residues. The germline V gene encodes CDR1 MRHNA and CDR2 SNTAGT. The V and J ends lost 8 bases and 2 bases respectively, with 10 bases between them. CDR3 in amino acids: CASQYWAGNTIYF. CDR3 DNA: TGTGCCAGCCAGTACTGGGCTGGAAACACCATATATTTT.

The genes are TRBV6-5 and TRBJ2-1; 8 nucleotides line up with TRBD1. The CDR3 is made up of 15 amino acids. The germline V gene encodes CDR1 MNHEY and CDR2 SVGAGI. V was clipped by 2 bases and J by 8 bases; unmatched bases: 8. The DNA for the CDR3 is TGTGCCAGCAGTTACACCAGACAGGGGTTCGATGAGCAGTTCTTC. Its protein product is CASSYTRQGFDEQFF.

The CDR3 nucleotides are TGTGCCAGCAGCCGGTTTCAGGGGACTGAAGCTTTCTTT. Translation: CASSRFQGTEAFF. The rearrangement links TRBV9 to TRBJ1-1; TRBD1 might be the D (6 bases). Germline assignment: CDR1 SGDLS and CDR2 YYNGEE. CDR3 size: 13 residues. Trimming cost V 4 bases and J 5 bases, with 12 bases left between them.

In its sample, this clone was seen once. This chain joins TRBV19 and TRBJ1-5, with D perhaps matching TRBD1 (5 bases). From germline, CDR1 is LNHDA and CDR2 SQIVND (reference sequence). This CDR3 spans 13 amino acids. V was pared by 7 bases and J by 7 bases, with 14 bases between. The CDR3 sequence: CASTVWGYQPQHF. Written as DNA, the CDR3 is TGTGCCAGTACGGTATGGGGGTACCAGCCCCAGCATTTT.

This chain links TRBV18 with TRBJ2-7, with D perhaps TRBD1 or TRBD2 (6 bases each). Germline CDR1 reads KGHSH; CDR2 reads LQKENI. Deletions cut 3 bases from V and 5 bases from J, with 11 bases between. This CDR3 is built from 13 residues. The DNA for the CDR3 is TGTGCCAGCTCACCCGTCGGGGGCCACGAGCAGTACTTC. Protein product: CASSPVGGHEQYF. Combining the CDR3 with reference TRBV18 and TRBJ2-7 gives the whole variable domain NAGVMQNPRHLVRRRGQEARLRCSPMKGHSHVYWYRQLPEEGLKFMVYLQKENIIDESGMPKERFSAEFPKEGPSILRIQQVVRGDSAAYFCASSPVGGHEQYFGPGTRLTVT.

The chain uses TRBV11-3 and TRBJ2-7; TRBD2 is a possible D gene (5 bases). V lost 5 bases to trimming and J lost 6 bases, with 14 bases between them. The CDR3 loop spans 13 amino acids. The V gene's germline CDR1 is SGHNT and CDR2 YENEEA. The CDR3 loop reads CASSRDTSGEQYF. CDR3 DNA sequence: TGTGCCAGCAGCCGGGATACTTCGGGCGAGCAGTACTTC.

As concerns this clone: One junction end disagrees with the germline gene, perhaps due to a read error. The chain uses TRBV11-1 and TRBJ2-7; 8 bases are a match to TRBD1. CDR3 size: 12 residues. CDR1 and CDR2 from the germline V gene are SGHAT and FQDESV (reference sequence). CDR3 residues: CASSHGQGVLHF. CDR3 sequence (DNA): TGTGCCAGCAGCCACGGACAGGGAGTTCTTCACTTC.

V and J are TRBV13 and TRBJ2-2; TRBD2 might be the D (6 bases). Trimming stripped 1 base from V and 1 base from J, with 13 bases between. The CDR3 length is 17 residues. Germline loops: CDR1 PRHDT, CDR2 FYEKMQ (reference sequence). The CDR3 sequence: CASSLESGTWNTGELFF. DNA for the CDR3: TGTGCCAGCAGCTTAGAGTCTGGGACTTGGAACACCGGGGAGCTGTTTTTT.

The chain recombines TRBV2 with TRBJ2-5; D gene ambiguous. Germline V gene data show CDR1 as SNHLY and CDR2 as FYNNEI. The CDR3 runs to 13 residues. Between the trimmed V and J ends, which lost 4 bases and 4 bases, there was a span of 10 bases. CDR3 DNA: TGTGCCAGCAGTGTCCAGTTGGGAGAGACCCAGTACTTC. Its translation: CASSVQLGETQYF.

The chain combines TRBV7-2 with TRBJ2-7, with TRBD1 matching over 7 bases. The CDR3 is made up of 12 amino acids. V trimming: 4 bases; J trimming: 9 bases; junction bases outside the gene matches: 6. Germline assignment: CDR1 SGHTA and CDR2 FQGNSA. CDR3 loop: CASSSGDRRQYF. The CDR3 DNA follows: TGTGCCAGCAGCTCCGGGGACAGACGGCAGTACTTC.

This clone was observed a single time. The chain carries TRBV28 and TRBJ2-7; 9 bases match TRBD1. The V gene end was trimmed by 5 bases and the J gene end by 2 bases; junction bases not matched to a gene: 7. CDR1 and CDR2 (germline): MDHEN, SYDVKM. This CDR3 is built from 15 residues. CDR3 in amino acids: CASSPGGTGTYEQYF. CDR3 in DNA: TGTGCCAGCAGTCCCGGGGGGACAGGGACCTACGAGCAGTACTTC.

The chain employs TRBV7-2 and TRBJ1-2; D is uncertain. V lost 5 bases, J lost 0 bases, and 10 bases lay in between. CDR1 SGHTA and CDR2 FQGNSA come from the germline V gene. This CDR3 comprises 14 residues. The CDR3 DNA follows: TGTGCCAGCAGCCCCTATGAAGCTAACTATGGCTACACCTTC. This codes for CASSPYEANYGYTF.

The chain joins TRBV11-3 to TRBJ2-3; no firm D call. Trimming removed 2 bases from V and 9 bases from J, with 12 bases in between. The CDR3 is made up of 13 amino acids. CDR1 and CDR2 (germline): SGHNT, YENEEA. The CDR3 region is CASSLSLVGTQYF. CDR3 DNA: TGTGCCAGCAGCTTAAGCCTGGTTGGCACGCAGTATTTT.

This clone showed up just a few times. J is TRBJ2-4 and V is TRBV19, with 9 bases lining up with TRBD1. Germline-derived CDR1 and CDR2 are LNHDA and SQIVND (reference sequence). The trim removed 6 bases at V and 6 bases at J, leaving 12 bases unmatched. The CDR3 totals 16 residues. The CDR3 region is CASSRDRVGTGNIQYF. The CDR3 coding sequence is TGTGCCAGTAGCCGGGACAGGGTCGGTACCGGAAACATTCAGTACTTC.

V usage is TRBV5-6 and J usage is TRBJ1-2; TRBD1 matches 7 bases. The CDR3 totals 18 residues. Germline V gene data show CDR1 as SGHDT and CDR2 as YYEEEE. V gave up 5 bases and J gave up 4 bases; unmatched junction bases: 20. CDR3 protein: CASSFETGTDPNSYGYTF. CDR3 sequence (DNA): TGTGCCAGCAGTTTTGAGACCGGGACAGACCCTAACTCCTATGGCTACACCTTC.

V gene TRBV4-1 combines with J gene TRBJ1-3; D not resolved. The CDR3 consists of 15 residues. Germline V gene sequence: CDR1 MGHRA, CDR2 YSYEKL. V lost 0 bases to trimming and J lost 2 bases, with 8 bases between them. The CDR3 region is CASSQDPGTGNTIYF. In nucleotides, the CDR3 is TGCGCCAGCAGCCAAGATCCGGGAACTGGAAACACCATATATTTT.

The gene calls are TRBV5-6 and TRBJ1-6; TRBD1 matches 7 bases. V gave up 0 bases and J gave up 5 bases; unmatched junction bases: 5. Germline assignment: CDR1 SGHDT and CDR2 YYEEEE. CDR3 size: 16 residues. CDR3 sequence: CASSLEAGGNNSPLHF. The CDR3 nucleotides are TGTGCCAGCAGCTTGGAGGCAGGGGGGAATAATTCACCCCTCCACTTT. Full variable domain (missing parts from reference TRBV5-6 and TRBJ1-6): DAGVTQSPTHLIKTRGQQVTLRCSPKSGHDTVSWYQQALGQGPQFIFQYYEEEERQRGNFPDRFSGHQFPNYSSELNVNALLLGDSALYLCASSLEAGGNNSPLHFGNGTRLTVT.

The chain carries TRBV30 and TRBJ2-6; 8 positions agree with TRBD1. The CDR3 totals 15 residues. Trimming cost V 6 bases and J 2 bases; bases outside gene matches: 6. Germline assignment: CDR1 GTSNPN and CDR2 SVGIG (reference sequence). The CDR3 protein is CACPPGQAGANVLTF. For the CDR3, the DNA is TGTGCCTGTCCCCCGGGACAGGCTGGGGCCAACGTCCTGACTTTC.

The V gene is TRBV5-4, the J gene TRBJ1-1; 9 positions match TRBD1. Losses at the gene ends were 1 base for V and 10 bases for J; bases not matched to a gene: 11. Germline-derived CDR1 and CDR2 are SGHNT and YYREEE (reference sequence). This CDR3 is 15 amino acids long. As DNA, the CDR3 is TGTGCCAGCAGCTTGATAGGACAGGGGTTCGTAGGAGCTTTCTTT. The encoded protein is CASSLIGQGFVGAFF.

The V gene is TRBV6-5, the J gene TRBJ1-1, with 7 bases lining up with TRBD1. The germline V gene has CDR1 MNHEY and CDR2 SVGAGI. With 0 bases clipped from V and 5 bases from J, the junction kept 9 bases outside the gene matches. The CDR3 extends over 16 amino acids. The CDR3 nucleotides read TGTGCCAGCAGTTACTCGAGTGGAGGGGGCAAGACTGAAGCTTTCTTT. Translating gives CASSYSSGGGKTEAFF.

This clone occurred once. CDR3 in amino acids: CATSPGTRRTEAFF. In DNA form, the CDR3 reads TGTGCCACCAGTCCCGGGACGCGAAGGACTGAAGCTTTCTTT. The rearrangement uses TRBV15 and TRBJ1-1; TRBD1 is a possible D gene (5 bases). The V gene's germline CDR1 is LNHNV and CDR2 YYDKDF (reference sequence). This CDR3 is 14 amino acids long. V lost 6 bases and J 5 bases, leaving 16 bases between the germline ends.